These 20 T cell receptor beta chains originate from one sample sequenced in a study of cytomegalovirus exposure and HLA in healthy donors. PCR primers comprised 60 Vbeta and 13 Jbeta primers. Assay: immunoSEQ multiplex PCR; the TCRdb copy retains only in-frame clones and omits some. The ten top clones account for roughly 1.4%, within a sample of around 140,000 clones. Sequencing was carried out using PBMCs. The receptors stem from a woman in her thirties or forties in good health and CMV-seronegative.

The rearrangement joins TRBV18 to TRBJ2-5; D is uncertain. Germline CDR1 is KGHSH and CDR2 is LQKENI. V was trimmed by 0 bases and J by 5 bases, leaving 10 bases between them. CDR3 length: 14 residues. CDR3 sequence: CASSPPSGWETQYF. The CDR3 region has the DNA TGTGCCAGCTCACCACCGTCGGGTTGGGAGACCCAGTACTTC. Looking up the rest from reference TRBV18 and TRBJ2-5 gives the full variable domain: NAGVMQNPRHLVRRRGQEARLRCSPMKGHSHVYWYRQLPEEGLKFMVYLQKENIIDESGMPKERFSAEFPKEGPSILRIQQVVRGDSAAYFCASSPPSGWETQYFGPGTRLLVL.

The V gene is TRBV28, the J gene TRBJ2-5; D not resolved. Deletions cut 5 bases from V and 1 base from J, with 11 bases between. The length of the CDR3 is 14 residues. CDR1 is MDHEN and CDR2 is SYDVKM in the germline V gene. In nucleotides, the CDR3 is TGTGCCAGCAGTGACGGGTCGCGCCAAGAGACCCAGTACTTC. Translation gives CASSDGSRQETQYF.

CDR3 loop: CASSLTNTGELFF. CDR3 coding DNA: TGCGCCAGCAGCTTGACAAACACCGGGGAGCTGTTTTTT. The rearrangement uses TRBV5-1 and TRBJ2-2; D unclear. The CDR3 runs 13 residues. V shed 1 base and J shed 2 bases, with 3 bases lying between them. The germline V gene has CDR1 SGHRS and CDR2 YFSETQ. The full variable domain, completed using reference TRBV5-1 and TRBJ2-2, is KAGVTQTPRYLIKTRGQQVTLSCSPISGHRSVSWYQQTPGQGLQFLFEYFSETQRNKGNFPGRFSGRQFSNSRSEMNVSTLELGDSALYLCASSLTNTGELFFGEGSRLTVL.

V gene TRBV23-1 combines with J gene TRBJ1-2; 9 nucleotides agree with TRBD1. TRBV23-1 is flagged as an ORF with uncertain function. J gave up 4 bases and V 6 bases, and 15 bases lay outside the gene matches. CDR3 length: 17 amino acids. The CDR3 loop is CASRPGTGYRIVYGYTF. In DNA form, the CDR3 reads TGCGCCAGCAGGCCCGGGACAGGGTACCGGATCGTCTATGGCTACACCTTC.

The chain is built from TRBV28 and TRBJ2-5, with TRBD1 as a possible D gene (5 bases). CDR1 is MDHEN, CDR2 SYDVKM, per germline. This CDR3 region has 14 residues. Trimming removed 6 bases from V and 7 bases from J, with 18 bases in between. The CDR3 nucleotides are TGTGCCAGCAGGGGAACAGGCGCTTCGAGGACCCAGTACTTC. This translates into CASRGTGASRTQYF.

V is TRBV7-6 and J is TRBJ2-1, with 8 bases fitting TRBD2. The CDR3 extends over 17 amino acids. V lost 4 bases, J lost 3 bases, and 11 bases stayed unmatched. Per germline, CDR1 SGHVS and CDR2 FNYEAQ. CDR3 nucleotide sequence: TGTGCCAGCAGCTCTAGACTAGCGAGGGGGATCTACAATGAGCAGTTCTTC. Translating it yields CASSSRLARGIYNEQFF.

The chain couples TRBV2 to TRBJ2-7; TRBD1 is a possible D gene (5 bases). The CDR3 is 16 residues long. Trimming took off 3 bases at V and 1 base at J, with 16 bases between the two ends. The germline CDR1 and CDR2 sequences are SNHLY and FYNNEI. The CDR3 coding sequence is TGTGCCAGCAGTGACTTTACCAGGGAAGTATCCTACGAGCAGTACGTC. Its protein is CASSDFTREVSYEQYV.

The chain carries TRBV4-1 and TRBJ1-6, with D unresolved. The CDR3 runs 14 residues. V gave up 0 bases and J gave up 11 bases, with 11 bases separating them. The germline CDR1 and CDR2 sequences are MGHRA and YSYEKL. The CDR3 coding sequence is TGCGCCAGCAGCCAAGAGCTCATGCTAGCACCCCTCCACTTT. The encoded protein is CASSQELMLAPLHF.

This rearrangement joins TRBV7-9 to TRBJ1-2; no clear D. Germline CDR1 is SEHNR and CDR2 is FQNEAQ (reference sequence). Trimming shortened V by 1 base and J by 1 base, and 7 bases separated the two germline ends. The CDR3 spans 14 residues. The chain's CDR3 is CASSLGAGNYGYTF. CDR3 DNA: TGTGCCAGCAGCTTAGGGGCGGGTAACTATGGCTACACCTTC.

The CDR3 sequence is CASSGGGTKETQYF. In nucleotides, the CDR3 is TGTGCCAGCAGTGGAGGTGGGACAAAAGAGACCCAGTACTTC. The chain recombines TRBV6-1 with TRBJ2-5; D is perhaps TRBD1 (6 bases). Germline V gene sequence: CDR1 MNHNS, CDR2 SASEGT. There are 14 residues in the CDR3. V was trimmed by 4 bases and J by 3 bases, leaving 12 bases between them.

CDR3 amino acids: CASSSRDRGLTEAFF. The CDR3 DNA reads TGTGCCAGCAGCTCAAGGGACAGGGGGCTGACTGAAGCTTTCTTT. The V and J genes are TRBV7-2 and TRBJ1-1, with 12 bases that match TRBD1. This CDR3 comprises 15 residues. V gave up 4 bases and J gave up 5 bases; unmatched junction bases: 5. The germline CDR1 and CDR2 sequences are SGHTA and FQGNSA.

This chain joins TRBV5-1 and TRBJ2-1, with 12 bases lining up with TRBD2. The germline gives CDR1 SGHRS, CDR2 YFSETQ. The CDR3 runs to 15 residues. J lost 5 bases, V lost 3 bases, and 3 bases had no gene match. The CDR3: CASSWRTSGDNEQFF. The CDR3 region has the DNA TGCGCCAGCAGCTGGAGGACTAGCGGGGACAATGAGCAGTTCTTC.

The rearrangement joins TRBV20-1 to TRBJ1-2, with a weak D call TRBD1 (6 bases). From germline, CDR1 is DFQATT and CDR2 SNEGSKA (reference sequence). The CDR3 loop spans 11 amino acids. Trimming cost V 6 bases and J 8 bases, with 13 bases left between them. CDR3 DNA: TGCAGTGCGTACAGGGACGGCGGCTACACCTTC. It specifies CSAYRDGGYTF.

J is TRBJ2-5 and V is TRBV5-4; D gene uncertain. The CDR3 totals 14 residues. CDR1 is SGHNT, CDR2 YYREEE, per germline (reference sequence). V was pared by 0 bases and J by 5 bases, with 11 bases between. CDR3 residues: CASSLANYRETQYF. As DNA, the CDR3 is TGTGCCAGCAGCTTGGCAAACTATAGGGAGACCCAGTACTTC.

The chain carries TRBV7-8 and TRBJ2-2, with TRBD1 identical over 7 bases. The J segment lost 6 bases and the V segment lost 5 bases, leaving 3 bases of the junction unmatched. This CDR3 is 13 amino acids long. Per germline, CDR1 SGHVS and CDR2 FQNEAQ. CDR3 in amino acids: CASSPQGAGELFF. CDR3 nucleotide sequence: TGTGCCAGCAGCCCTCAGGGGGCCGGGGAGCTGTTTTTT.

The chain is built from TRBV5-1 and TRBJ1-5; 9 bases line up with TRBD1. The germline V gene encodes CDR1 SGHRS and CDR2 YFSETQ. V dropped 3 bases and J dropped 4; count of bases not matched to a gene: 2. CDR3 length: 14 amino acids. CDR3 sequence (DNA): TGCGCCAGCAGCTGGGGGACAGGGAATCAGCCCCAGCATTTT. This translates into CASSWGTGNQPQHF. The full variable domain, its missing parts supplied by reference TRBV5-1 and TRBJ1-5, is KAGVTQTPRYLIKTRGQQVTLSCSPISGHRSVSWYQQTPGQGLQFLFEYFSETQRNKGNFPGRFSGRQFSNSRSEMNVSTLELGDSALYLCASSWGTGNQPQHFGDGTRLSIL.

The rearrangement links TRBV4-1 to TRBJ1-2; no definite D call. Germline CDR1 is MGHRA and CDR2 is YSYEKL. Trimming removed 4 bases at V and 2 bases at J, with 17 bases between. The CDR3 covers 16 residues. DNA of the CDR3: TGCGCCAGCAGCCCTAACCTCCGTGAACTCAACTATGGCTACACCTTC. As protein: CASSPNLRELNYGYTF.

This chain joins TRBV6-1 and TRBJ1-1; D unclear. This CDR3 has 13 residues. Germline V gene data show CDR1 as MNHNS and CDR2 as SASEGT. V was clipped by 5 bases and J by 2 bases, with 9 bases between them. The DNA of the CDR3 is TGTGCCAGCAGTTCCCGGGGTAACACTGAAGCTTTCTTT. Encoded protein: CASSSRGNTEAFF.

This chain connects TRBV7-2 to TRBJ2-1; D possibly corresponds to TRBD2 (6 bases). Trimming took off 1 base at V and 7 bases at J, with 11 bases between the two ends. CDR1 SGHTA and CDR2 FQGNSA come from the germline V gene. The length of the CDR3 is 14 residues. CDR3 sequence: CASSLDWLANEQFF. In DNA, the CDR3 is TGTGCCAGCAGCTTAGACTGGCTAGCGAATGAGCAGTTCTTC.

The chain uses TRBV19 and TRBJ2-3, with D perhaps TRBD2 (7 bases). CDR3 size: 14 residues. Germline CDR1 LNHDA, CDR2 SQIVND (reference sequence). The V gene lost 7 bases and the J gene lost 3 bases, with 14 bases spanning the gap. The CDR3 bases are TGTGCCAGTAAGGAAGGGGGGGAGACAGATACGCAGTATTTT. Translation: CASKEGGETDTQYF. The full variable domain, in which reference TRBV19 and TRBJ2-3 provide the parts outside the CDR3, is DGGITQSPKYLFRKEGQNVTLSCEQNLNHDAMYWYRQDPGQGLRLIYYSQIVNDFQKGDIAEGYSVSREKKESFPLTVTSAQKNPTAFYLCASKEGGETDTQYFGPGTRLTVL.